Given below is one T cell receptor (beta chain) in context. The target of this receptor is not known. No per-base quality is available; no much larger clone lies one base away. These data originate in a study of vaccination and CD4 T cells after COVID-19 (dated by TCRdb to between 2021 and 2024). At the level of the whole study: Every convalescent patient had a positive nasal swab PCR test for SARS-CoV-2, with mild disease in eight to ten patients and severe disease in one. The convalescent cohort included six males and four females, with two Hispanic individuals, seven Caucasians, two Asians and one multiracial person. Participants received two doses of either the Pfizer-BioNTech BNT162b2 vaccine (n=8) or the Moderna mRNA-1273 vaccine (n=2). Post-COVID blood samples from convalescent patients were collected a median of approximately 100 days after diagnosis, with a range of roughly 30 to 170 days. Post-vaccine blood samples were collected a median of about 72 days after the second vaccine dose, ranging from about 12 to 241 days. Culture stimuli were overlapping spike peptide pools from SARS-CoV-2 and from the common cold coronaviruses HCoV-NL63, HCoV-OC43 and HCoV-229E. In control cultures, a CEFX viral epitope pool was used as positive control, an HIV-1 Nef peptide pool was used as negative control, or no peptide was added. The spike-specific CD4+ TCR repertoire was compared before and after mRNA vaccination in over nine COVID-19 convalescent patients and a handful of infection-naive healthy vaccine recipients. Beyond this particular receptor, the publication reports: Although the median number of SARS-CoV-2-reactive clonotypes went up from approximately 20 after infection to roughly 40 after vaccination, the increase was not significant. The number of convalescent patients in the study was relatively small, and the study did not examine early timepoints following natural infection. Nearly all vaccine-specific clones in convalescent patients (304 of 307) were mono-reactive for SARS-CoV-2 spike rather than cross-reactive with common cold coronaviruses. Among the post-vaccine SARS-CoV-2-reactive clones in convalescent patients, a median approximately 86% showed up only after vaccination, which suggests vaccine-specific priming.

The CDR3 measures 15 amino acids from cysteine to phenylalanine. Kept here is only the CDR3 DNA, which spans 45 bases and is read in frame from base 1. The germline V gene specifies SGHAT as CDR1 and FQNNGV as CDR2. At the junction V is shortened by 2 bases and J by 4 bases, with 14 bases in between. In the paper's terms, the treatment or condition label means: roughly ten-day PBMC culture with coronavirus spike peptide pools or control peptides (ViraFEST assay). The ViraFEST assay, used in the study, expanded antigen-specific T cells with peptide pools and then identified the expanded clonotypes through TCR sequencing. The positive SARS-CoV-2 PCR tests of the convalescent patients were dated from March to December 2020, before the Alpha, Beta and Delta variants emerged in the United States. PBMCs were cultured at approximately 2 million per well in IMDM supplemented with 5% human AB serum and about 10 IU/ml IL-2, with approximately 10 ug/ml peptide pools added. On days 3 and 7, half of the culture medium was replaced with fresh IL-2-containing medium. CD4+ T cells were isolated after 10 days of culture through negative selection using the EasySep CD4+ T cell isolation kit. Ficoll-Paque Plus gradient centrifugation was used to isolate PBMCs from whole blood, and the isolated PBMCs were then either used fresh or cryopreserved at -140C. Each culture condition was generally run in triplicate wells.

Library preparation used PCR. DNA from cultured CD4+ T cells underwent TCR sequencing with the Oncomine TCR Beta short-read assay at the Johns Hopkins FTIC core. The QIAamp micro DNA kit was used to extract genomic DNA from the cultured CD4+ T cells. Oncomine TCR Beta libraries from cultured CD4+ T cells were pooled using unique dual indexes and sequenced on an Illumina iSeq 100. The study's processing was this. Non-productive sequences were removed, and CDR3s that did not start with C, did not end with F or W, or were shorter than 7 amino acids were discarded. The MANAFEST web application was used to identify antigen-specific clonotypes by comparing peptide-stimulated wells against reference wells and other culture wells. An FDR below 0.05, an odds ratio above 5, and a productive frequency above 0.1% in at least two of three replicate wells were required for clones to be considered positive. A clonotype was classed as cross-reactive if the clonotype showed significant expansion both in SARS-CoV-2 spike wells and in at least one common cold coronavirus spike condition. Using R version 3.6.1, CDR3 homology was evaluated through Levenshtein distances (stringdist) along with unrooted phylogenetic trees (ape). The public reads were run again by TCRdb, first through fastp at Q25 and then through MiXCR, and only productive beta chains were kept. Rows with a matching CDR3 protein are joined into one entry that keeps the most common DNA and genes. What appears here as the V and J calls and clone size reflects TCRdb's work, not the paper's. The sample table contains over 12,000 distinct CDR3 sequences; only one count was recorded for approximately 60% of them. The ten largest clones capture less than 20% of the sample.

This TCR was sampled from a human donor who had recovered from COVID-19. In this chain, TRBV11-2 is recombined with TRBJ1-2, with no reliable assignment of the D segment. Sequenced input: CD4+ T cells from blood, cultured in vitro. The DNA sequence follows: TGTGCCAGCAGCTTATACGCGGGAGAGGGCTATGGCTACACCTTC. Its coded protein is CASSLYAGEGYGYTF.